The 13 T cell receptor beta chains below all came from one sample that was sequenced in a study of graft-versus-host responses after intestinal transplantation. Irradiated stimulators labeled with violet dye, some 200,000 in number, were plated with some 200,000 CFSE-labeled responders. Produced via immunoSEQ multiplex PCR; TCRdb's table is partial and in-frame only. The repertoire consists of over 3,500 clones, with around 41% occurring once and the leading ten covering 6% to 7%. The specimen comprised alloreactive CD8+ T cells from a mixed lymphocyte reaction culture, sampled before transplantation. Subset given: CFSE-low proliferating T cells sorted from approximately 6-day pre-transplant mixed lymphocyte reaction (GvH or HvG direction). The receptors come from a human patient who was an organ donor for intestinal transplantation.

This clone is judged large (0.1 to 1%). This chain joins TRBV29-1 and TRBJ1-1; 7 bases align to TRBD1. Per germline, CDR1 SQVTM and CDR2 ANQGSEA. This CDR3 has 12 amino acids. The trim removed 3 bases at V and 5 bases at J, leaving 3 bases unmatched. The DNA for the CDR3 is TGCAGCGTTGATCAGGGGGGTACTGAAGCTTTCTTT. Amino acids: CSVDQGGTEAFF.

The chain links TRBV28 to TRBJ2-7; D is possibly TRBD1 (6 bases). CDR3 size: 14 residues. CDR1 and CDR2 from the germline V gene are MDHEN and SYDVKM. Trimming took off 5 bases at V and 3 bases at J, with 14 bases between the two ends. The CDR3 DNA is TGTGCCAGCAGTCCGGACAGAACCTACTACGAGCAGTACTTC. Translating it yields CASSPDRTYYEQYF.

This clone has just a few counts. V is TRBV4-1 and J is TRBJ2-3; 13 nucleotides agree with TRBD2. CDR1 and CDR2 (germline): MGHRA, YSYEKL. The CDR3 has 16 amino acids. V trimming: 5 bases; J trimming: 3 bases; junction bases outside the gene matches: 5. The CDR3 region is CASSGLAGVGTDTQYF. CDR3 bases: TGCGCCAGCAGCGGACTAGCGGGAGTTGGGACAGATACGCAGTATTTT.

V gene TRBV19 combines with J gene TRBJ1-2; 8 nucleotides match TRBD1. The CDR3 is 14 amino acids. From germline, CDR1 is LNHDA and CDR2 SQIVND (reference sequence). Trimming at V came to 6 bases and at J to 5 bases, leaving 8 bases not matched to a gene. The CDR3 sequence is CASSQGQGAYGYTF. CDR3 bases: TGTGCCAGTAGCCAAGGGCAGGGGGCATATGGCTACACCTTC.

Within the sample, this clone is medium-sized. The rearrangement links TRBV25-1 to TRBJ1-1, with unresolved D. V lost 5 bases to trimming and J lost 0 bases, with 4 bases between them. The germline V gene has CDR1 MGHDK and CDR2 SYGVNS. This CDR3 contains 12 residues. The CDR3 DNA follows: TGTGCCAGCAGTCGGTTGAACACTGAAGCTTTCTTT. It codes for CASSRLNTEAFF.

In this sample, this clone turned up a few times. The V call is TRBV28, the J call TRBJ2-7; TRBD2 matches 11 bases. Losses at the gene ends were 4 bases for V and 2 bases for J; bases not matched to a gene: 4. Germline CDR1 reads MDHEN; CDR2 reads SYDVKM. The CDR3 sequence is 15 residues long. This chain's CDR3 is CASSSPTSGTYEQYF. CDR3 sequence (DNA): TGTGCCAGCAGTTCCCCGACTAGCGGGACCTACGAGCAGTACTTC.

The chain recombines TRBV28 with TRBJ2-3; no clear D. CDR3 length equals 15 residues. Germline V lookup: CDR1 MDHEN, CDR2 SYDVKM. V was shortened by 3 bases and J by 4 bases, with 14 bases between the two germline ends. The CDR3 sequence: CASSFPETAADTQYF. CDR3 DNA: TGTGCCAGCAGTTTCCCGGAAACGGCGGCAGATACGCAGTATTTT.

This rearrangement joins TRBV7-9 to TRBJ2-1; D gene ambiguous. The CDR3 covers 15 residues. Germline lookup yields CDR1 SEHNR and CDR2 FQNEAQ (reference sequence). Trimming pared 1 base from V and 5 bases from J, leaving 12 bases between. The CDR3 nucleotides read TGTGCCAGCAGCTTAGTGGCAGGAACGGACAATGAGCAGTTCTTC. Protein: CASSLVAGTDNEQFF.

The chain uses TRBV11-2 and TRBJ2-4; D not certain. Germline V CDR1 and CDR2: SGHAT, FQNNGV. The length of the CDR3 is 16 residues. Between the trimmed V and J ends, which lost 5 bases and 2 bases, there was a span of 16 bases. This CDR3 reads CASSPKPHLTKNIQYF. For the CDR3, the DNA is TGTGCCAGCAGCCCCAAACCCCATCTAACCAAAAACATTCAGTACTTC. Filled out from reference TRBV11-2 and TRBJ2-4, the complete variable domain reads EAGVAQSPRYKIIEKRQSVAFWCNPISGHATLYWYQQILGQGPKLLIQFQNNGVVDDSQLPKDRFSAERLKGVDSTLKIQPAKLEDSAVYLCASSPKPHLTKNIQYFGAGTRLSVL.

The rearrangement links TRBV10-1 to TRBJ2-7, with 8 bases matching TRBD1. The junction had 6 bases not matched to a gene; V was cut back by 0 bases and J by 2 bases. Germline loops: CDR1 WNHNN, CDR2 SYGVQD (reference sequence). The CDR3 totals 16 residues. CDR3: CASSESWTGPTYEQYF. CDR3 coding DNA: TGCGCCAGCAGTGAGTCTTGGACAGGGCCGACCTACGAGCAGTACTTC.

The genes are TRBV7-9 and TRBJ2-1, with D possibly matching TRBD1 (6 bases). The CDR3 extends over 15 amino acids. V was trimmed by 1 base and J by 4 bases, leaving 11 bases between them. CDR1 and CDR2 (germline): SEHNR, FQNEAQ (reference sequence). The CDR3 sequence: CASSLVGTGYNEQFF. The CDR3 DNA reads as TGTGCCAGCAGCTTAGTTGGAACAGGGTACAATGAGCAGTTCTTC.

The chain has TRBV7-1 and TRBJ1-2; D is ambiguous. TRBV7-1 falls under the ORF class, with uncertain function. The CDR3 has 17 residues. CDR3 DNA sequence: TGTTGCCAGCAGCTTCTGGGATCACGAGGGAAGACCTATGGCTACACCTTC. Amino acid sequence: CCQQLLGSRGKTYGYTF.

This clone showed up just once. The chain joins TRBV14 to TRBJ1-2; 9 bases are shared with TRBD1. V was pared by 4 bases and J by 7 bases, with 22 bases of the junction left unmatched. The germline V gene has CDR1 SGHDN and CDR2 FVKESK. The CDR3 is 19 residues long. Written as DNA, the CDR3 is TGTGCCAGCAGCCGTTTCCGGGACAGGGAGCGTTGGGGTTTTTCTGGCTACACCTTC. Translation gives CASSRFRDRERWGFSGYTF.